This record looks at one TCR beta chain sequence and its context. Its antigen is still unknown. The sample originates from a study of shared clonotypes between healthy human individuals. The study, taken as a whole, reports: Represented diversity, genetic and exposure-history alike, was limited by few donors.

Using immunoSEQ multiplex PCR, the repertoire was profiled, and TCRdb retains in-frame clones only, with some absent. The table shows 2 million or so clones, with 90% to 95% occurring only once. The CDR3 is 13 amino acids. The germline V and J ends were trimmed by 4 bases and 5 bases, with 9 bases remaining between them. Germline loops: CDR1 SGHTA, CDR2 FQGTGA. The sequence was collected from a man younger than 35 in good health. The chain uses TRBV7-3 and TRBJ2-1, with D unresolved. The specimen was naive CD4+ T cells sorted from blood. Subset specified: CD45RA+ positively selected. The DNA for the CDR3 is TGTGCCAGCAGCTCGACTTGGAACAATGAGCAGTTCTTC. This codes for CASSSTWNNEQFF.